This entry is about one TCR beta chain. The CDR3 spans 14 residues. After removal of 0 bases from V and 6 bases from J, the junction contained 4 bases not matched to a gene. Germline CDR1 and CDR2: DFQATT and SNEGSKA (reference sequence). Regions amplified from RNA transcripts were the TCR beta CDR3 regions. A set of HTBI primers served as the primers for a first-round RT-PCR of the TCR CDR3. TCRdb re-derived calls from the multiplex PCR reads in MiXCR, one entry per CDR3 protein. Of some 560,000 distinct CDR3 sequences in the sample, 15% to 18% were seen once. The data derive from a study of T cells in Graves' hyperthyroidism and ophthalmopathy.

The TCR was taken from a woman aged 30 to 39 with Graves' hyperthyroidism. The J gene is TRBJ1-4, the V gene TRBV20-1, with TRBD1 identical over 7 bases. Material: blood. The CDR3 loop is CSARDTQGDEKLFF. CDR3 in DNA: TGCAGTGCTAGAGATACCCAGGGGGATGAAAAACTGTTTTTT.